The 9 T cell receptor beta chains reported below all come from one sample, sequenced in a study. TCRdb ran MiXCR on the reads and lists one entry per CDR3 protein. The sample has nearly 15,000 distinct CDR3 sequences, around 34% seen once. The specimen sequenced was blood. The receptors were gathered from a human donor.

Judged by abundance, this clonotype is medium-sized. The chain is built from TRBV18 and TRBJ1-5, with D hard to call. CDR1 is KGHSH, CDR2 LQKENI, per germline. The CDR3 runs 12 residues. V was pared by 4 bases and J by 5 bases, with 6 bases between. The CDR3: CASSLSDQPQHF. The CDR3 coding sequence is TGTGCCAGCTCACTGTCCGATCAGCCCCAGCATTTT. Supplemented by reference TRBV18 and TRBJ1-5, the full variable domain reads NAGVMQNPRHLVRRRGQEARLRCSPMKGHSHVYWYRQLPEEGLKFMVYLQKENIIDESGMPKERFSAEFPKEGPSILRIQQVVRGDSAAYFCASSLSDQPQHFGDGTRLSIL.

The gene calls are TRBV14 and TRBJ1-6; a possible D gene is TRBD1 (5 bases). The germline CDR1 and CDR2 sequences are SGHDN and FVKESK. This CDR3 contains 17 residues. Trimming shortened V by 0 bases and J by 1 base, and 10 bases separated the two germline ends. The CDR3 bases are TGTGCCAGCAGCCAAGATCGGGGGACGTCCTATAATTCACCCCTCCACTTT. Its protein product is CASSQDRGTSYNSPLHF.

This clonotype was detected ten times or more. The chain links TRBV20-1 to TRBJ2-1, with a possible D match to TRBD2 (6 bases). Germline CDR1 DFQATT, CDR2 SNEGSKA (reference sequence). CDR3 length: 15 amino acids. Deletions cut 5 bases from V and 4 bases from J, with 18 bases between. This CDR3 reads CSAGSGRLAYNEQFF. The CDR3 DNA is TGCAGTGCTGGATCAGGAAGGCTAGCGTACAATGAGCAGTTCTTC.

About this clonotype itself: A much larger clone lies one base from this, so it may be a read error. As DNA, the CDR3 is TGTGCCAGCAACCGCCCTAATCAGCGGGCACAAGAAGATACGCAGTATTTT. Residues: CASNRPNQRAQEDTQYF. This chain uses TRBV4-2 with TRBJ2-3; D perhaps matches TRBD2 (6 bases). CDR3 length: 17 amino acids. Deletions cut 7 bases from V and 5 bases from J, with 25 bases between. Germline V lookup: CDR1 LGHNA, CDR2 YNFKEQ.

This clonotype was seen many times. V and J are TRBV28 and TRBJ2-7; tentative D call: TRBD1 (5 bases). Trimming took off 3 bases at V and 2 bases at J, with 20 bases between the two ends. Germline V gene data show CDR1 as MDHEN and CDR2 as SYDVKM. The CDR3 length is 17 residues. As DNA, the CDR3 is TGTGCCAGCAGTTTTCCGACAGTACGATACTTAACCTACGAGCAGTACTTC. This sequence encodes CASSFPTVRYLTYEQYF.

This clonotype came up many times. CDR3 residues: CASSQDKQPRRDPFF. CDR3 coding DNA: TGCGCCAGCAGCCAAGATAAGCAGCCCAGGCGGGACCCGTTCTTC. This chain connects TRBV4-3 to TRBJ2-1; tentative D call: TRBD2 (6 bases). The CDR3 spans 15 residues. V was shortened by 0 bases and J by 15 bases, with 21 bases between the two germline ends. Germline V gene sequence: CDR1 LGHNA, CDR2 YSLEER.

This clonotype was counted ten times or more. The genes are TRBV20-1 and TRBJ1-1; weak D call: TRBD1 (5 bases). Trimming took 5 bases from V and 1 from J, leaving 14 bases between them. CDR1 is DFQATT, CDR2 SNEGSKA, per germline (reference sequence). CDR3 length: 14 amino acids. CDR3 region: CSAATGQGNTEAFF. The CDR3 nucleotides read TGCAGTGCTGCCACCGGGCAGGGGAACACTGAAGCTTTCTTT.

The CDR3 sequence: CASGRHGGTTGNIQYF. CDR3 sequence (DNA): TGTGCCAGCGGCCGCCATGGAGGGACAACCGGGAACATTCAGTACTTC. This chain uses TRBV4-2 with TRBJ2-4, with D possibly being TRBD1 or TRBD2 (6 bases each). There are 16 residues in the CDR3. The V end lost 8 bases, the J end lost 7 bases, and 24 bases lay between the germline ends. Per the germline V gene, CDR1 is LGHNA and CDR2 is YNFKEQ.

Within the sample, this clonotype is medium-sized (0.01 to 0.1%). The chain links TRBV4-3 to TRBJ2-6, with TRBD1 as a possible D gene (5 bases). The CDR3 is 18 amino acids. Trimming left V 0 bases short and J 0 bases short, with 12 bases between. Germline CDR1 is LGHNA and CDR2 is YSLEER. CDR3 DNA: TGCGCCAGCAGCCAAGATTGGAACAGGCACTCTGGGGCCAACGTCCTGACTTTC. This codes for CASSQDWNRHSGANVLTF.